The clone carrying this T cell receptor beta chain was detected only once. The antigen remains undetermined. This sample was taken from a study of T cell responses to AZD1222 COVID-19 vaccine. Notes on the study in general: Spike-specific TCR breadth and depth rose after two AZD1222 doses.

Produced via immunoSEQ multiplex PCR; TCRdb's table is partial and in-frame only. The sample yields some 100,000 clones, approximately 90% seen once. Germline CDR1 SEHNR, CDR2 FQNEAQ (reference sequence). The CDR3 has 15 residues. The germline V and J ends were trimmed by 1 base and 5 bases, with 11 bases remaining between them. The chain couples TRBV7-9 to TRBJ1-4; a weak D match, TRBD1 (6 bases). This receptor was taken from an adult in good health. Sequenced material: peripheral blood, taken on day 0 of AZD1222 vaccination. The DNA of the CDR3 is TGTGCCAGCAGCTTAGAGGGGGTTCCCAATGAAAAACTGTTTTTT. Translated, it gives CASSLEGVPNEKLFF.